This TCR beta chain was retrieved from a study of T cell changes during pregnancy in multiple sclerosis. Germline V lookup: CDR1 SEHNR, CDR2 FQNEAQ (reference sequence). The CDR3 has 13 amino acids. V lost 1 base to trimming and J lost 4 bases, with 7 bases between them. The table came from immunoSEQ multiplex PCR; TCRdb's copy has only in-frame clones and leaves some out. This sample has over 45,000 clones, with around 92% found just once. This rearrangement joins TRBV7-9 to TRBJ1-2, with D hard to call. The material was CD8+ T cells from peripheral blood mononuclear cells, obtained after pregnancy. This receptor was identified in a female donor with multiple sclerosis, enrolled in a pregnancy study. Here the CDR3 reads CASSLEQVYGYTF. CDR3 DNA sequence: TGTGCCAGCAGCTTAGAGCAGGTCTATGGCTACACCTTC.